Following are 3 T cell receptor beta chains from one sample sequenced in a study of shared T cell receptors in the human thymus. Method: immunoSEQ multiplex PCR; TCRdb's copy keeps in-frame clones and lacks some. The sample includes hundreds of thousands of clones, 75% to 80% of them seen just once. The same sample was also studied in work on human thymus T cells.

Sample: thymocytes. The origin of the receptors is a boy in the first two years of life with a congenital heart defect.

Of note for this clone: One end of the junction does not line up with germline, which may come from a read error. V gene TRBV5-4 combines with J gene TRBJ2-3, with 9 bases fitting TRBD2. The CDR3 is 15 amino acids. Germline V lookup: CDR1 SGHNT, CDR2 YYREEE (reference sequence). CDR3 nucleotides: TGTGCCAGCAGATTGGAGGGACTAGCAACAGATACGCAGTATTTT. It specifies CASRLEGLATDTQYF.

The genes are TRBV10-2 and TRBJ2-1; 10 bases are a match to TRBD2. J gave up 2 bases and V 8 bases, and 6 bases lay outside the gene matches. Germline V gives CDR1 WSHSY, CDR2 SAAADI. This CDR3 has 15 amino acids. CDR3 protein: CASASGRAPYNEQFF. As DNA, the CDR3 is TGCGCCAGCGCCAGCGGGAGGGCCCCCTACAATGAGCAGTTCTTC.

This clone has only a few counts. The chain recombines TRBV4-3 with TRBJ2-1; TRBD2 agrees at 15 bases. CDR3 length equals 20 residues. Trimming removed 4 bases from V and 0 bases from J; junction bases left unmatched: 10. In germline, CDR1 is LGHNA, CDR2 YSLEER. The CDR3 reads CASSLGDGTSGRPSYNEQFF. CDR3 coding DNA: TGCGCCAGCAGCCTGGGAGACGGGACTAGCGGGAGGCCCTCCTACAATGAGCAGTTCTTC.